This passage covers 20 T cell receptor beta chains from one sample sequenced in a study of blood T cell repertoires in COVID-19. Assay: immunoSEQ multiplex PCR; the TCRdb copy retains only in-frame clones and omits some. The repertoire holds roughly 250,000 clones, 88% seen once, with 0.9% to 1% in the top ten. Sequenced input: peripheral blood. The receptors derive from a woman aged 40-49 years who had recovered from COVID-19.

This sequence joins TRBV6-5 and TRBJ1-6, with D possibly matching TRBD1 (6 bases). Germline V gene sequence: CDR1 MNHEY, CDR2 SVGAGI. The V and J ends lost 5 bases and 7 bases respectively, with 15 bases between them. This CDR3 comprises 15 residues. CDR3 DNA sequence: TGTGCCAGCAGTCCTCCCGGGACACAGAATTCACCCCTCCACTTT. This gives the protein CASSPPGTQNSPLHF.

The V gene is TRBV6-5, the J gene TRBJ1-1, with 7 bases fitting TRBD1. J was trimmed by 4 bases and V by 7 bases; bases with no gene match: 3. CDR1 and CDR2 from the germline V gene are MNHEY and SVGAGI. This CDR3 contains 12 residues. The CDR3 sequence: CASKTGLTEAFF. Written as DNA, the CDR3 is TGTGCCAGCAAGACAGGGCTCACTGAAGCTTTCTTT.

This clone was seen a single time. V is TRBV6-5 and J is TRBJ2-1; 11 bases fit TRBD2. Germline loops: CDR1 MNHEY, CDR2 SVGAGI. J was trimmed by 6 bases and V by 6 bases; bases with no gene match: 7. This CDR3 has 15 amino acids. The CDR3 region has the DNA TGTGCCAGCAGCGCCGGGACTAGCGGCTCCAATGAGCAGTTCTTC. This gives the protein CASSAGTSGSNEQFF.

The chain joins TRBV7-2 to TRBJ2-5, with 7 bases matching TRBD1. This CDR3 spans 16 amino acids. Germline lookup yields CDR1 SGHTA and CDR2 FQGNSA. With 2 bases clipped from V and 1 base from J, the junction kept 7 bases outside the gene matches. CDR3 in DNA: TGTGCCAGCAGCTTACCCCGGACAGGTACCCAAGAGACCCAGTACTTC. As protein: CASSLPRTGTQETQYF.

The chain combines TRBV4-3 with TRBJ1-2; 9 bases match TRBD1. Trimming removed 0 bases from V and 8 bases from J; junction bases left unmatched: 4. The CDR3 is 14 residues long. CDR1 LGHNA and CDR2 YSLEER come from the germline V gene. CDR3 DNA sequence: TGCGCCAGCAGCCAAGAACAGGGGGCCGGGGGCTACACCTTC. The encoded protein is CASSQEQGAGGYTF.

The V call is TRBV12-3 or TRBV12-4, the J call TRBJ1-6; 9 bases are shared with TRBD1. CDR3 length equals 13 residues. V was pared by 7 bases and J by 6 bases, with 1 base of the junction left unmatched. The CDR3 sequence is CASKQGANSPLHF. The CDR3 nucleotides are TGTGCCAGCAAACAGGGGGCTAATTCACCCCTCCACTTT.

This chain uses TRBV7-2 with TRBJ2-7, with 7 bases lining up with TRBD1. J was trimmed by 2 bases and V by 5 bases; bases with no gene match: 6. This CDR3 is built from 14 residues. Germline values: CDR1 SGHTA, CDR2 FQGNSA. CDR3 sequence: CASSTPDRPYEQYF. The DNA of the CDR3 is TGTGCCAGCAGCACGCCGGACAGGCCCTACGAGCAGTACTTC.

The chain carries TRBV30 and TRBJ2-1; D is possibly TRBD2 (7 bases). CDR1 and CDR2 (germline): GTSNPN, SVGIG (reference sequence). The V end was cut by 3 bases, the J end by 3 bases, with 15 bases between. The CDR3 sequence is 15 residues long. The CDR3 region has the DNA TGTGCCTGGAGAAAGAGAGGGGGGGGCTACAATGAGCAGTTCTTC. Its protein is CAWRKRGGGYNEQFF.

The V call is TRBV30, the J call TRBJ1-3; D gene uncertain. With 5 bases removed from V and 4 bases from J, the gap between germline ends came to 6 bases. Germline CDR1 GTSNPN, CDR2 SVGIG (reference sequence). CDR3 length equals 11 residues. The CDR3 is CAWAEGNTIYF. The CDR3 nucleotides are TGTGCCTGGGCTGAGGGAAACACCATATATTTT.

The rearrangement uses TRBV5-5 and TRBJ1-1; D is uncertain. The CDR3 covers 14 residues. Trimming took off 0 bases at V and 8 bases at J, with 14 bases between the two ends. The V gene's germline CDR1 is SGHKS and CDR2 YYEKEE (reference sequence). CDR3 nucleotide sequence: TGTGCCAGCAGCTTGGGAGTAATGGCCGGGGAAGCTTTCTTT. Translating gives CASSLGVMAGEAFF.

The gene calls are TRBV24-1 and TRBJ1-5; maybe TRBD1 (5 bases). CDR1 KGHDR and CDR2 SFDVKD come from the germline V gene. The V end lost 4 bases, the J end lost 3 bases, and 15 bases lay between the germline ends. CDR3 length equals 16 residues. CDR3 DNA: TGTGCCACCAGTGACCCCACGGCAGGGCACAATCAGCCCCAGCATTTT. Residues: CATSDPTAGHNQPQHF.

The chain uses TRBV5-5 and TRBJ1-1, with D unresolved. Trimming stripped 0 bases from V and 8 bases from J, with 5 bases between. The CDR3 sequence is 11 residues long. Germline lookup yields CDR1 SGHKS and CDR2 YYEKEE (reference sequence). The DNA of the CDR3 is TGTGCCAGCAGCTTGGAAGCCGAAGCTTTCTTT. Its translation is CASSLEAEAFF.

The chain is built from TRBV27 and TRBJ1-1; 7 bases are shared with TRBD1. CDR3 size: 16 residues. CDR1 is MNHEY, CDR2 SMNVEV, per germline (reference sequence). The V segment lost 6 bases and the J segment 3 bases; nucleotides outside the gene matches: 13. In DNA, the CDR3 is TGTGCCAGCAGCCCGAGACAGGGCGGTACGGACACTGAAGCTTTCTTT. Its protein is CASSPRQGGTDTEAFF.

The J gene is TRBJ1-1, the V gene TRBV4-1, with a possible D match to TRBD1 (6 bases). From germline, CDR1 is MGHRA and CDR2 YSYEKL. The V end was cut by 0 bases, the J end by 4 bases, with 18 bases between. The CDR3 is made up of 17 amino acids. The CDR3 coding sequence is TGCGCCAGCAGCCAAGATGGGGGCAGACGAGGAGTCACTGAAGCTTTCTTT. Amino acids: CASSQDGGRRGVTEAFF.

This chain uses TRBV27 with TRBJ2-7; 8 bases map to TRBD1. Trimming removed 6 bases from V and 2 bases from J; junction bases left unmatched: 3. CDR3 length equals 13 residues. Germline loops: CDR1 MNHEY, CDR2 SMNVEV (reference sequence). CDR3 residues: CASSPDRAYEQYF. CDR3 sequence (DNA): TGTGCCAGCAGCCCGGACAGGGCCTACGAGCAGTACTTC.

Written as DNA, the CDR3 is TGTGCCAGCAGCCGGGACAGGGGATCGGGGGGCTACACCTTC. Residues: CASSRDRGSGGYTF. V usage is TRBV27 and J usage is TRBJ1-2; 10 nucleotides align to TRBD1. V trimming: 6 bases; J trimming: 8 bases; junction bases outside the gene matches: 9. From germline, CDR1 is MNHEY and CDR2 SMNVEV (reference sequence). The CDR3 is 14 amino acids.

This sequence joins TRBV13 and TRBJ2-7; D might be TRBD2 (5 bases). The CDR3 covers 12 residues. In germline, CDR1 is PRHDT, CDR2 FYEKMQ (reference sequence). Between the trimmed V and J ends, which lost 10 bases and 2 bases, there was a span of 12 bases. As DNA, the CDR3 is TGTGCCACCTCGCGGGCCGCCTACGAGCAGTACTTC. This gives the protein CATSRAAYEQYF.

The genes are TRBV2 and TRBJ2-1; 11 nucleotides match TRBD2. The junction had 10 bases not matched to a gene; V was cut back by 6 bases and J by 0 bases. Germline values: CDR1 SNHLY, CDR2 FYNNEI. This CDR3 comprises 18 residues. The CDR3: CASSPLAGVLRSYNEQFF. CDR3 nucleotide sequence: TGTGCCAGCAGCCCACTAGCGGGGGTCCTCCGCTCCTACAATGAGCAGTTCTTC.

The chain employs TRBV6-5 and TRBJ1-2, with a tentative D call TRBD1 (6 bases). The CDR3 sequence is 15 residues long. Germline assignment: CDR1 MNHEY and CDR2 SVGAGI. V was trimmed by 6 bases and J by 12 bases, leaving 26 bases between them. CDR3 sequence: CASSPSGGGAWDNTF. The CDR3 DNA is TGTGCCAGCAGCCCCAGCGGAGGGGGGGCTTGGGACAACACCTTC.

The table lists this clone with a count of one. This sequence joins TRBV3-1 (or the pseudogene TRBV3-2) and TRBJ1-2; 9 nucleotides align to TRBD1. CDR1 and CDR2 from the germline V gene are LGHDT and YNNKEL (reference sequence). Trimming cost V 1 base and J 3 bases; bases outside gene matches: 9. The CDR3 loop spans 17 amino acids. CDR3 in DNA: TGTGCCAGCAGCCAAGCCTCATCCCGGACAGGGGACTATGGCTACACCTTC. The encoded protein is CASSQASSRTGDYGYTF.